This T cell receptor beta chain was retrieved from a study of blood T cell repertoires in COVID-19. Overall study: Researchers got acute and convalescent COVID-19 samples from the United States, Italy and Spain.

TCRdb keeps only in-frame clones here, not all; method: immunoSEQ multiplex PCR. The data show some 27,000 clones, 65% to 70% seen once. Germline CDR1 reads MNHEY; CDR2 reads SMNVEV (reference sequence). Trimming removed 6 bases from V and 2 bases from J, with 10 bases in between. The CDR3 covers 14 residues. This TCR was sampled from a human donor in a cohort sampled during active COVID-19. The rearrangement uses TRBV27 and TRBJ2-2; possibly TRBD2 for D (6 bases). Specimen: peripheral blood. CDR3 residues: CASRTRANTGELFF. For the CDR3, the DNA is TGTGCCAGCAGGACTAGAGCTAACACCGGGGAGCTGTTTTTT.